Following are 15 T cell receptor beta chains from one sample sequenced in a study of shared clonotypes between healthy human individuals. Profiled with immunoSEQ multiplex PCR; TCRdb holds only in-frame clones, not every one. The profile shows roughly 2.4 million clones, approximately 94% of them singletons. The material sequenced was naive CD4+ T cells sorted from blood. Subset described: CD45RA+ positively selected. The receptors here all came from a man aged 18 to 35 in good health.

The chain is built from TRBV18 and TRBJ1-3; maybe TRBD1 (6 bases). Germline V gene data show CDR1 as KGHSH and CDR2 as LQKENI. The CDR3 length is 13 residues. Trimming pared 6 bases from V and 3 bases from J, leaving 9 bases between. Here the CDR3 DNA reads TGTGCCAGCTCGTCAGGGGATGGAAACACCATATATTTT. It translates to CASSSGDGNTIYF.

Concerning this clone itself: This sample includes further DNA sequences coding for the same CDR3. The chain employs TRBV6-6 and TRBJ2-7, with TRBD2 matching 7 bases. J lost 3 bases, V lost 5 bases, and 4 bases had no gene match. The V gene's germline CDR1 is MNHNY and CDR2 SVGAGI (reference sequence). CDR3 size: 13 residues. CDR3 coding DNA: TGTGCCAGCAGTCCCACGGGGGGCTACGAGCAGTACTTC. Its protein is CASSPTGGYEQYF.

The gene calls are TRBV28 and TRBJ2-3, with D uncertain. CDR1 is MDHEN and CDR2 is SYDVKM in the germline V gene. The CDR3 runs to 16 residues. Trimming left V 8 bases short and J 4 bases short, with 22 bases between. The CDR3 spells CASQHLLASTPDTQYF. The CDR3 bases are TGTGCCAGCCAGCACCTTTTGGCCTCGACCCCAGATACGCAGTATTTT.

The chain is built from TRBV6-5 and TRBJ1-1; 7 nucleotides agree with TRBD1. The CDR3 consists of 15 residues. Per the germline V gene, CDR1 is MNHEY and CDR2 is SVGAGI. Germline trimming cut 0 bases from V and 6 bases from J; bases unmatched to any gene: 7. The CDR3 coding sequence is TGTGCCAGCAGTTACTCCGGGACAGCTTCATCTGAAGCTTTCTTT. Its translation: CASSYSGTASSEAFF.

The CDR3 nucleotides are TGTGCCAGCAGCCTAGGTGGGGTCTATAATTCACCCCTCCACTTT. Amino acid sequence: CASSLGGVYNSPLHF. V gene TRBV5-4 combines with J gene TRBJ1-6; D is undetermined. The CDR3 length is 15 residues. The V end lost 4 bases, the J end lost 3 bases, and 11 bases lay between the germline ends. The germline CDR1 and CDR2 sequences are SGHNT and YYREEE (reference sequence).

This chain links TRBV6-5 with TRBJ1-2; TRBD1 aligns across 7 bases. Germline values: CDR1 MNHEY, CDR2 SVGAGI. There are 12 residues in the CDR3. The junction had 6 bases not matched to a gene; V was cut back by 6 bases and J by 8 bases. In DNA form, the CDR3 reads TGTGCCAGCAGGCCACAGGGGATGGGCTACACCTTC. Amino acids: CASRPQGMGYTF.

This rearrangement joins TRBV6-6 to TRBJ2-7, with a possible D match to TRBD1 (5 bases). Between the trimmed V and J ends, which lost 0 bases and 2 bases, there was a span of 11 bases. The CDR3 is made up of 15 amino acids. The germline gives CDR1 MNHNY, CDR2 SVGAGI (reference sequence). The CDR3 region has the DNA TGTGCCAGCAGTTACTCGAGGTTACAGGCCTACGAGCAGTACTTC. This codes for CASSYSRLQAYEQYF.

This chain connects TRBV6-1 to TRBJ2-1, with 7 bases matching TRBD1. CDR3 length: 13 residues. The V gene end was trimmed by 2 bases and the J gene end by 10 bases; junction bases not matched to a gene: 5. Germline V gives CDR1 MNHNS, CDR2 SASEGT. The CDR3 DNA follows: TGTGCCAGCAGTGAAAAGGGGGCTGGGGAGCAGTTCTTC. As protein: CASSEKGAGEQFF.

The rearrangement links TRBV5-1 to TRBJ1-5; TRBD1 agrees at 10 bases. This CDR3 is 14 amino acids long. The germline V gene has CDR1 SGHRS and CDR2 YFSETQ. V lost 4 bases and J lost 5; bases outside the gene matches: 3. DNA for the CDR3: TGCGCCAGCAGCAAGGACAGGGGGGATCAGCCCCAGCATTTT. Its protein product is CASSKDRGDQPQHF.

This clone was seen repeatedly, ten times or more. The sample has other DNA sequences that encode this CDR3 too. The rearrangement joins TRBV7-9 to TRBJ2-2; D call uncertain. The V end was cut by 5 bases, the J end by 1 base, with 8 bases between. The CDR3 totals 14 residues. Germline V gene sequence: CDR1 SEHNR, CDR2 FQNEAQ (reference sequence). CDR3 amino acids: CASSPSKNTGELFF. In DNA form, the CDR3 reads TGTGCCAGCAGCCCTTCGAAGAACACCGGGGAGCTGTTTTTT. Full variable domain (missing parts from reference TRBV7-9 and TRBJ2-2): DTGVSQNPRHKITKRGQNVTFRCDPISEHNRLYWYRQTLGQGPEFLTYFQNEAQLEKSRLLSDRFSAERPKGSFSTLEIQRTEQGDSAMYLCASSPSKNTGELFFGEGSRLTVL.

This clone showed up just a few times. The chain is built from TRBV6-6 and TRBJ2-2, with D possibly called TRBD1 or TRBD2 (5 bases each). Trimming left V 1 base short and J 3 bases short, with 12 bases between. The CDR3 loop spans 16 amino acids. Germline V gives CDR1 MNHNY, CDR2 SVGAGI (reference sequence). The CDR3 spells CASSYLGLAYTGELFF. For the CDR3, the DNA is TGTGCCAGCAGTTACTTGGGGCTAGCCTACACCGGGGAGCTGTTTTTT.

The chain links TRBV5-4 to TRBJ2-2; D possibly matches TRBD1 or TRBD2 (5 bases each). The CDR3 loop spans 15 amino acids. CDR1 and CDR2 (germline): SGHNT, YYREEE (reference sequence). Trimming shortened V by 1 base and J by 7 bases, and 14 bases separated the two germline ends. CDR3 sequence: CASSLPGTPYGELFF. CDR3 DNA: TGTGCCAGCAGCTTGCCCGGGACCCCGTACGGGGAGCTGTTTTTT.

The chain combines TRBV10-3 with TRBJ1-2; D unresolved. The germline V and J ends were trimmed by 3 bases and 4 bases, with 9 bases remaining between them. The germline gives CDR1 ENHRY, CDR2 SYGVKD. This CDR3 comprises 13 residues. The CDR3 nucleotides are TGTGCCATCAGTGAAGGCGGGCTCTATGGCTACACCTTC. This gives the protein CAISEGGLYGYTF.

This chain connects TRBV4-1 to TRBJ2-7; no reliable D call. The V gene lost 3 bases and the J gene lost 3 bases, with 9 bases spanning the gap. CDR3 length: 13 residues. Germline CDR1 and CDR2: MGHRA and YSYEKL. The CDR3 spells CASSHSPLYEQYF. As DNA, the CDR3 is TGCGCCAGCAGCCACTCCCCACTCTACGAGCAGTACTTC.

The chain links TRBV5-4 to TRBJ1-2; 9 positions match TRBD1. After removal of 4 bases from V and 8 bases from J, the junction contained 12 bases not matched to a gene. Germline V gene lookup returns CDR1 SGHNT and CDR2 YYREEE (reference sequence). This CDR3 region has 15 residues. The CDR3 bases are TGTGCCAGCAGCGCTAACTCACAGGGGGCGCGCGGCTACACCTTC. Its protein is CASSANSQGARGYTF.